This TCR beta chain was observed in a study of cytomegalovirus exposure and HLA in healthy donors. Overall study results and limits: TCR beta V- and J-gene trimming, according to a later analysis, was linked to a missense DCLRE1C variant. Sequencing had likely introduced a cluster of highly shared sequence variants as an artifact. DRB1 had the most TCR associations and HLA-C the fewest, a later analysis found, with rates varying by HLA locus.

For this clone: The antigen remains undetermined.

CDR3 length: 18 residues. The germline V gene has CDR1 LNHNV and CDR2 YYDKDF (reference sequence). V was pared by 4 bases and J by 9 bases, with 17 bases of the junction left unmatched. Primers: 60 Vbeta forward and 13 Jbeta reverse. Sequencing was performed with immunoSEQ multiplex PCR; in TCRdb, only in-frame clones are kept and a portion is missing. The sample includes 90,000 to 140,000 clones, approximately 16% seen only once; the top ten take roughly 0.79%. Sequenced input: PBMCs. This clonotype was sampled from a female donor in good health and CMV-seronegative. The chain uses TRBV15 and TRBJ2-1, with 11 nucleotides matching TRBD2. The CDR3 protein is CATSTPTALAGGPGEQFF. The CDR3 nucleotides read TGTGCCACCAGCACTCCCACCGCTTTAGCGGGAGGGCCTGGTGAGCAGTTCTTC. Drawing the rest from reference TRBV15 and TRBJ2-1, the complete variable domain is DAMVIQNPRYQVTQFGKPVTLSCSQTLNHNVMYWYQQKSSQAPKLLFHYYDKDFNNEADTPDNFQSRRPNTSFCFLDIRSPGLGDTAMYLCATSTPTALAGGPGEQFFGPGTRLTVL.